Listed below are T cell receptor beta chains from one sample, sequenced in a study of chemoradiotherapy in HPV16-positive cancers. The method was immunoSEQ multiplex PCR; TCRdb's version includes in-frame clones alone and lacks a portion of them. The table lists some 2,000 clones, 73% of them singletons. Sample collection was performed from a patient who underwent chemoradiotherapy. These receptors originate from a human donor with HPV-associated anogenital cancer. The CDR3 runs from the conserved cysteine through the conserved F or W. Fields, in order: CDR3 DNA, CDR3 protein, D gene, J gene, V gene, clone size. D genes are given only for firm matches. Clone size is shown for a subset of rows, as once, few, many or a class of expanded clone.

TGTGCCAGCAGTTCAGGAGCGACCGGGGAGCTGTTTTTT CASSSGATGELFF . TRBJ2-2 TRBV28 .
TGTGCCAGCAGTGAACTCTACGAGCAGTACTTC CASSELYEQYF . TRBJ2-7 TRBV2 few
TGTGCCACCAGCGGCCAGAGGGCCCCGAGCCATAACTATGGCTACACCTTC CATSGQRAPSHNYGYTF . TRBJ1-2 TRBV15 .
TGTGCCAGCAGCGTAGGGAATCGGGAGGGTGAGCAGTTCTTC CASSVGNREGEQFF TRBD2 TRBJ2-1 TRBV9 .
TGTGCCAGCAGTGATTCGTGGGCAGGGGGCGACGAGCAGTACTTC CASSDSWAGGDEQYF TRBD1 TRBJ2-7 TRBV2 .
TGTGCCAGCAGCTTCCTGACTAGCGGGAAGGAGTACTTC CASSFLTSGKEYF TRBD2 TRBJ2-7 TRBV5-6 few
TGCGCCAGCAGCCAAGATGGTTGGGGAGGGGAGACCCAGTACTTC CASSQDGWGGETQYF TRBD2 TRBJ2-5 TRBV4-1 .
TGTGCCAGCAGTACGACAGGGGGCTACGAGCAGTACTTC CASSTTGGYEQYF TRBD1 TRBJ2-7 TRBV6-5 .
TGTGCCAGCAGCCTAAGATTAGCTTCAGATACGCAGTATTTT CASSLRLASDTQYF . TRBJ2-3 TRBV5-4 .
TGCGCCAGCAGCCAAGAAGTCCGGGGGTCCTACAATGAGCAGTTCTTC CASSQEVRGSYNEQFF . TRBJ2-1 TRBV4-3 once
TGCAGCGTTGCCCCCGGACAGGGAGACTACGAGCAGTACTTC CSVAPGQGDYEQYF TRBD1 TRBJ2-7 TRBV29-1 .
TGTGCCAGCAGTGACTCAGGGGAAACTGAAGCTTTCTTT CASSDSGETEAFF . TRBJ1-1 TRBV6-4 .
TGTGCCAGCAGCGTAGCCCCCGGACAGGGAGTTAACTATGGCTACACCTTC CASSVAPGQGVNYGYTF TRBD1 TRBJ1-2 TRBV9 once
TGTGCCAGCAGCTTAAAGGGCGAGCAGTACTTC CASSLKGEQYF . TRBJ2-7 TRBV7-2 .
TGCGCCAGCAGCTTGCAGGGCGCTAACTATGGCTACACCTTC CASSLQGANYGYTF . TRBJ1-2 TRBV5-1 .
TGTGCCAGCAGCTTGACAGGGGGCACGGGGGAGCAGTACTTC CASSLTGGTGEQYF TRBD1 TRBJ2-7 TRBV5-6 .
TGCGCCAGCAGCTTGGGCCCCGGGACTAACTACGAGCAGTACTTC CASSLGPGTNYEQYF TRBD2 TRBJ2-7 TRBV5-1 .
TGTGCCAGCAACATTGGCAGGAACACTGAAGCTTTCTTT CASNIGRNTEAFF . TRBJ1-1 TRBV2 .
TGTGCCAGCAGCACCCCCTGGGCAGGGACGTATCAGCCCCAGCATTTT CASSTPWAGTYQPQHF . TRBJ1-5 TRBV28 .
TGTGCCAGCAGCAATGTCCCAGGCTACTATGGCTACACCTTC CASSNVPGYYGYTF . TRBJ1-2 TRBV21-1 .
TGTGCCAGCAGCTTAGGTCCAGGGACGTACACTGAAGCTTTCTTT CASSLGPGTYTEAFF . TRBJ1-1 TRBV7-9 few
TGTGCCACCGGGACTAGCGGTAATGCCTACAATGAGCAGTTCTTC CATGTSGNAYNEQFF TRBD2 TRBJ2-1 TRBV27 .
TGTGCCAGTAGCCCCGCAGCCCCTGTTGGCTACACCTTC CASSPAAPVGYTF . TRBJ1-2 TRBV19 few
TGTGCCAGCAGTGAATCAACATCAGGGGCCTATGGCTACACCTTC CASSESTSGAYGYTF . TRBJ1-2 TRBV6-1 .
TGCAGCGTTACCGAGTACAATGAGCAGTTCTTC CSVTEYNEQFF . TRBJ2-1 TRBV29-1 .
TGTGCCAGCAGCGACGGGACAGGGCGGCCCTACGAGCAGTACTTC CASSDGTGRPYEQYF TRBD1 TRBJ2-7 TRBV5-6 .
TGTGCCAGCAGCTTAGATGAGGGGGGCTACGAGCAGTACTTC CASSLDEGGYEQYF . TRBJ2-7 TRBV11-2 once
TGTGCCAGCAGCTTCCGGACTAGCGGGGCGCTTGAAGAGCAGTACTTC CASSFRTSGALEEQYF TRBD2 TRBJ2-7 TRBV7-9 few
TGTGCCACCAGCAGGGACGGGACTAAGGGCTACACCTTC CATSRDGTKGYTF . TRBJ1-2 TRBV15 .
TGTGCCAGCAGTTATCCCGGGGCACAAGAGACCCAGTACTTC CASSYPGAQETQYF . TRBJ2-5 TRBV27 .
TGTGCCAGTAGTATAGATCATGGGGGGAGTAACGATGAGCAGTTCTTC CASSIDHGGSNDEQFF . TRBJ2-1 TRBV19 large
TGTGCCAGCAGGGAAACTAGCGTCCGTAATGAGCAGTTCTTC CASRETSVRNEQFF TRBD2 TRBJ2-1 TRBV2 .
TGTGCCAGCAGTTCCCCTACGAGGAACACTGAAGCTTTCTTT CASSSPTRNTEAFF . TRBJ1-1 TRBV28 .
TGTGCCAGCAGCTTGGGGGGAGTAAGGACCGGGGAGCTGTTTTTT CASSLGGVRTGELFF . TRBJ2-2 TRBV5-5 hyperexpanded
TGTGCCAGCAGCTCAACCGGGACAGGGATCCGCACTGAAGCTTTCTTT CASSSTGTGIRTEAFF TRBD1 TRBJ1-1 TRBV7-8 .
TGTGCCAGCAGTGAACTAGCGGAGAGCAACAATGAGCAGTTCTTC CASSELAESNNEQFF TRBD2 TRBJ2-1 TRBV2 .
TGTGCCAGCAGCCAAACGCTAGGGGAGACCCAGTACTTC CASSQTLGETQYF . TRBJ2-5 TRBV7-9 .
TGTGCCTCAGGGACAGCCACGAAATCCTACGAGCAGTACTTC CASGTATKSYEQYF TRBD1 TRBJ2-7 TRBV28 .
TGTGCCAGCAGCCAACAGGGACAGGGAAACTATGGCTACACCTTC CASSQQGQGNYGYTF TRBD1 TRBJ1-2 TRBV7-8 .
TGTGCCAGCAGTCCAAGAAGCGACAGCTCCTACGAGCAGTACTTC CASSPRSDSSYEQYF . TRBJ2-7 TRBV6-6 once
TGTGCCAGCAGACCCGGACAGGGACTCCACTTT CASRPGQGLHF TRBD1 TRBJ1-6 TRBV27 few
TGCGCCAGCAGCCATGTGGGGAGGGGGGACACTGAAGCTTTCTTT CASSHVGRGDTEAFF . TRBJ1-1 TRBV4-1 few
TGTGCCAGCAGTGACGGGACCGATGCCACAGATACGCAGTATTTT CASSDGTDATDTQYF . TRBJ2-3 TRBV6-4 once
TGCGCCAGCAACGAATTAATGAACACTGAAGCTTTCTTT CASNELMNTEAFF . TRBJ1-1 TRBV5-1 .
TGTGCCAGCAGCTTACACGAGACCCAGTACTTC CASSLHETQYF . TRBJ2-5 TRBV7-2 .
TGTGCCAGCAGTTTGCCCCCACCCGGGTTGGGGGGCACTGAAGCTTTCTTT CASSLPPPGLGGTEAFF . TRBJ1-1 TRBV28 .
TGTGCCTGGAGAGGCGGAGTACGAGGGACTGGAAACACCATATATTTT CAWRGGVRGTGNTIYF . TRBJ1-3 TRBV30 .
TGTGCCAGTAGTACCTCACGACTGGAAGCGGGAGGGTACGGGGAGCTGTTTTTT CASSTSRLEAGGYGELFF TRBD2 TRBJ2-2 TRBV19 .
TGTGCCAGCACGGGACACCGACCCTACGAGCAGTACTTC CASTGHRPYEQYF . TRBJ2-7 TRBV6-1 few
TGTGCCAGCAGTTTTGAAACCGGGGACAGGGCCCGCTATGGCTACACCTTC CASSFETGDRARYGYTF TRBD1 TRBJ1-2 TRBV28 .
TGTGCCAGCAGCAATGCCCTGGGCGGGAGGGCCTCACCCACCTACAATGAGCAGTTCTTC CASSNALGGRASPTYNEQFF TRBD2 TRBJ2-1 TRBV7-3 .
TGTGCCAGCAGCTTTAGGACCGGGGAGCAGTTCTTC CASSFRTGEQFF . TRBJ2-1 TRBV11-2 .
TGTGCCAGCAGCCCTGGGGCGAGGGCTGAAGCTTTCTTT CASSPGARAEAFF . TRBJ1-1 TRBV11-2 .
TGTGCCAGCAGCTTAGGAGGACAATTGTATTTT CASSLGGQLYF . TRBJ1-3 TRBV13 few
TGCGCCAGCAGCCAAGATTGGGGGACAGCTAGCAATCAGCCCCAGCATTTT CASSQDWGTASNQPQHF TRBD1 TRBJ1-5 TRBV4-1 .
TGTGCCAGCAGGACAGAGTCGGACCAAAGCTTCACCGGGGAGCTGTTTTTT CASRTESDQSFTGELFF . TRBJ2-2 TRBV28 .
TGCAGCGTTGAATCCGGGACAGGGACGGGCACCGGGGAGCTGTTTTTT CSVESGTGTGTGELFF TRBD1 TRBJ2-2 TRBV29-1 .
TGTGCCAGCAGCTTGGGAGTTTTCTATGGCTACACCTTC CASSLGVFYGYTF . TRBJ1-2 TRBV5-4 .
TGTGCCAGCAGCTCAGGGGCAGGATATGGCTACACCTTC CASSSGAGYGYTF . TRBJ1-2 TRBV7-2 few